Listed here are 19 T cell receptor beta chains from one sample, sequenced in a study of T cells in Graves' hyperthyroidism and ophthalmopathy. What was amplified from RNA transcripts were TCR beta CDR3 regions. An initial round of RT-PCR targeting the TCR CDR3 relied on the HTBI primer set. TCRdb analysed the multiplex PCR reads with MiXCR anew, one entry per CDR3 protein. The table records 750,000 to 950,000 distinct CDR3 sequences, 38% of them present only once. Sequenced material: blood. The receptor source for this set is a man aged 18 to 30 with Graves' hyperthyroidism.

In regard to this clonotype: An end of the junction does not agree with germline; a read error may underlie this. CDR3 DNA sequence: TGTACCAGCAGCTCAGGGAGGGTCCGTCAGCCCCAGCATTTT. It yields the protein CTSSSGRVRQPQHF. The V call is TRBV13, the J call TRBJ1-5; TRBD1 is a possible D gene (5 bases). The CDR3 contains 14 residues. Germline assignment: CDR1 PRHDT and CDR2 FYEKMQ (reference sequence).

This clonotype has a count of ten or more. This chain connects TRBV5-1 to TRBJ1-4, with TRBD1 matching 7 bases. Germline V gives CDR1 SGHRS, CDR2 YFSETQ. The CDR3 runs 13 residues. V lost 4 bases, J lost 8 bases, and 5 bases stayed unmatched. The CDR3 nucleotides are TGCGCCAGCAGCATCGGGACAGCAGAAAAACTGTTTTTT. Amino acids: CASSIGTAEKLFF. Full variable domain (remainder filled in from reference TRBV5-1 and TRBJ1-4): KAGVTQTPRYLIKTRGQQVTLSCSPISGHRSVSWYQQTPGQGLQFLFEYFSETQRNKGNFPGRFSGRQFSNSRSEMNVSTLELGDSALYLCASSIGTAEKLFFGSGTQLSVL.

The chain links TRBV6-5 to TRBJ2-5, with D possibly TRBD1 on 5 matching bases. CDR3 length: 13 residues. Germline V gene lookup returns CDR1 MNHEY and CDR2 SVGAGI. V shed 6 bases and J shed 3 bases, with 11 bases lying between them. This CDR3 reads CASRGQLEETQYF. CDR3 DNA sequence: TGTGCCAGCAGAGGACAATTAGAAGAGACCCAGTACTTC.

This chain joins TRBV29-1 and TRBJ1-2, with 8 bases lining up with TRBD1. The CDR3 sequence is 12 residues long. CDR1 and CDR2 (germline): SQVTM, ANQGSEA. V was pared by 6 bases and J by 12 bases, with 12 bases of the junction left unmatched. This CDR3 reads CSVATGDPGNTF. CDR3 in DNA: TGCAGCGTAGCGACAGGGGACCCTGGAAACACCTTC.

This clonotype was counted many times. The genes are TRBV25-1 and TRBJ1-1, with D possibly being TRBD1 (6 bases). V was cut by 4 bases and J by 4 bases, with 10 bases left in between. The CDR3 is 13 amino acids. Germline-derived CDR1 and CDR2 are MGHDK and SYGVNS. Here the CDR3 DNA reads TGTGCCAGCAGTGCCCACAGGGCCACTGAAGCTTTCTTT. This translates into CASSAHRATEAFF.

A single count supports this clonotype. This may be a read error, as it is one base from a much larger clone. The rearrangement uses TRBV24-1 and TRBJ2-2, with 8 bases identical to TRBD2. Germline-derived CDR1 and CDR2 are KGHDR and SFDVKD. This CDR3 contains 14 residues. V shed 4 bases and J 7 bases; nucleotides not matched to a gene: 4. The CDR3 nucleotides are TGTGCCACCAGTGAGGGACTAGGCGGCGGGGAGCTGTTTTTT. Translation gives CATSEGLGGGELFF.

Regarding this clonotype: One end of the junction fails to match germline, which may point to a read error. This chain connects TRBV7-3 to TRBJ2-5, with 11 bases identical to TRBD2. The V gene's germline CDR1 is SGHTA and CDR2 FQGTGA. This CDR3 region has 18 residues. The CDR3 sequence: CASSRHDEGLADQETQYF. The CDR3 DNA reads TGCGCCAGCAGCCGCCACGACGAGGGACTAGCGGACCAAGAGACCCAGTACTTC.

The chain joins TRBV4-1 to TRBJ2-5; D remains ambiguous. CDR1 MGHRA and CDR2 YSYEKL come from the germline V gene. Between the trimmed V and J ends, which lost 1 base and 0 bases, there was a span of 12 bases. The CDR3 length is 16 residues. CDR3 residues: CASSQVFAADQETQYF. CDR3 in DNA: TGCGCCAGCAGCCAAGTCTTCGCGGCAGACCAAGAGACCCAGTACTTC.

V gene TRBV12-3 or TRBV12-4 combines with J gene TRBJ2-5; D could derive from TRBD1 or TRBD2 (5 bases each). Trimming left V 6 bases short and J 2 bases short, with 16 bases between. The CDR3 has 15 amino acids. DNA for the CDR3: TGTGCCAGCAGCTTAACGGGACGCCGACAAGAGACCCAGTACTTC. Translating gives CASSLTGRRQETQYF.

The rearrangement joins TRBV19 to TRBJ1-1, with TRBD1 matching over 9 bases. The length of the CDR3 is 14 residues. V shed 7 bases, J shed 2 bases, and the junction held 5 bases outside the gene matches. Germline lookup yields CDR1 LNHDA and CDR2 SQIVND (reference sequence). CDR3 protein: CASKPDRGNTEAFF. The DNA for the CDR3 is TGTGCCAGTAAACCGGACAGGGGAAACACTGAAGCTTTCTTT.

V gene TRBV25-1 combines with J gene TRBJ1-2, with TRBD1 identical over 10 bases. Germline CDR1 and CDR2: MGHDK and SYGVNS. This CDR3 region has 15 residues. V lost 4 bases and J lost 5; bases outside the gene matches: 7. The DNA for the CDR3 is TGTGCCAGCAGTGCCGAGGACAGGGGGTGGTATGGCTACACCTTC. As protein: CASSAEDRGWYGYTF.

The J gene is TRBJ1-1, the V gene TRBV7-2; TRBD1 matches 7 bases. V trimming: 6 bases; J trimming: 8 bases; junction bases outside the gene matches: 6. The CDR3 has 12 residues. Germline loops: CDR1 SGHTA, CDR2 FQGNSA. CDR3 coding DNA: TGTGCCAGCAGACTTCCGGGACAGGAAGCTTTCTTT. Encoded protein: CASRLPGQEAFF.

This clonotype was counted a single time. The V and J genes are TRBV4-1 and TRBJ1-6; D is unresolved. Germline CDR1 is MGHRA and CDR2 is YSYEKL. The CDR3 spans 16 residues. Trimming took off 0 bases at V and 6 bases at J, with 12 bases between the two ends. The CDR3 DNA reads TGCGCCAGCAGCCAAGATTCCGCCAGCTTTAATTCACCCCTCCACTTT. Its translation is CASSQDSASFNSPLHF.

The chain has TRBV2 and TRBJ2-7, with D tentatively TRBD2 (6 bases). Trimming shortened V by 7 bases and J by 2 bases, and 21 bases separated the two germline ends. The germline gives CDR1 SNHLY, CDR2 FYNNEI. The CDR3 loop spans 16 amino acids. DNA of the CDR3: TGTGCCAGCAACCCCCGCCTCGGGAGAGAGACCTACGAGCAGTACTTC. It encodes CASNPRLGRETYEQYF.

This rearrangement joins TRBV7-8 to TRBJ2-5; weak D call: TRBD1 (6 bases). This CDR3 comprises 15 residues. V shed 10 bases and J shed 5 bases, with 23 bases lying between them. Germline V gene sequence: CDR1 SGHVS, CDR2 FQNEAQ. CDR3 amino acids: CANALLPYRVETQYF. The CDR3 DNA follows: TGTGCCAACGCCCTCTTACCCTACAGGGTCGAGACCCAGTACTTC.

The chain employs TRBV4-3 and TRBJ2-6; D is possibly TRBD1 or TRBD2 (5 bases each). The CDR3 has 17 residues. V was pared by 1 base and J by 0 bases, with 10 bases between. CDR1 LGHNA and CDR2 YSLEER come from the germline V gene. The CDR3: CASSQGGTFSGANVLTF. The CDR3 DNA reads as TGCGCCAGCAGCCAAGGGGGGACGTTCTCTGGGGCCAACGTCCTGACTTTC.

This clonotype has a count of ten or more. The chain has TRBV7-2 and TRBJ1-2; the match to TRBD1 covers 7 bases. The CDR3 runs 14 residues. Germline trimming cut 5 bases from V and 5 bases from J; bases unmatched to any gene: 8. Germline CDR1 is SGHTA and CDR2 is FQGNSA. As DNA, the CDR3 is TGTGCCAGCAGCCCCCTGAGGACAGGTTATGGCTACACCTTC. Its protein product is CASSPLRTGYGYTF.

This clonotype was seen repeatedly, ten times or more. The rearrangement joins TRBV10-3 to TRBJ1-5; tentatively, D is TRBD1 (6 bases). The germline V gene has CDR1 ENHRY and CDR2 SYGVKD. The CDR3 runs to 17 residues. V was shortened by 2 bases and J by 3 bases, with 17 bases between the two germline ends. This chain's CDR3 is CAISERAGGDTNQPQHF. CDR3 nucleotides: TGTGCCATCAGTGAGCGAGCAGGAGGGGACACCAATCAGCCCCAGCATTTT.

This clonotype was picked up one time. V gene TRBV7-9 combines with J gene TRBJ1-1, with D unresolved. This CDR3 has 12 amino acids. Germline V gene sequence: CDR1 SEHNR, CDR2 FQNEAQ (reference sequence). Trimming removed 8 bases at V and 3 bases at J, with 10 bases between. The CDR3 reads CASLREDTEAFF. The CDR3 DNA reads TGTGCCAGCCTCCGGGAGGACACTGAAGCTTTCTTT.